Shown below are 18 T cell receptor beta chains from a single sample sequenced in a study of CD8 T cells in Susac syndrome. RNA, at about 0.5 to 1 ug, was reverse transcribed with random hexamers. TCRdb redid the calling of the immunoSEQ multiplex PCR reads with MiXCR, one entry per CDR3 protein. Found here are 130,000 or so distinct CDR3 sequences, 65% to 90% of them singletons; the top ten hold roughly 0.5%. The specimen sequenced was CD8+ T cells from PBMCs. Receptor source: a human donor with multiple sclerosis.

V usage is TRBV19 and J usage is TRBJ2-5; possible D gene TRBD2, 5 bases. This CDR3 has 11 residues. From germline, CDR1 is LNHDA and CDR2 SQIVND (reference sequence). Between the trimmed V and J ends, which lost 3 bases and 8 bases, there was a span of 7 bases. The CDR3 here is CASSISGTQYF. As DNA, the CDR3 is TGTGCCAGTAGTATTTCGGGAACCCAGTACTTC.

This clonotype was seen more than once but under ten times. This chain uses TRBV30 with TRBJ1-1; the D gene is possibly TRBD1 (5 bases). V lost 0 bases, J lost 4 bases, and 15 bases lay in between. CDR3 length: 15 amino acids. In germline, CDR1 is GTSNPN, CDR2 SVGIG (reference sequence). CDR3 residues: CAWSVLGGAGTEAFF. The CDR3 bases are TGTGCCTGGAGTGTACTGGGGGGAGCTGGCACTGAAGCTTTCTTT.

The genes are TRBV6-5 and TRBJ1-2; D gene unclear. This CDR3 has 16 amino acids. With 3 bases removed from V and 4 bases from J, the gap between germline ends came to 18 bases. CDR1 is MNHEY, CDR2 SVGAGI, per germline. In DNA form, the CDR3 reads TGTGCCAGCAGTTATCAGGTCTCAACCCCCTTCTATGGCTACACCTTC. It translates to CASSYQVSTPFYGYTF.

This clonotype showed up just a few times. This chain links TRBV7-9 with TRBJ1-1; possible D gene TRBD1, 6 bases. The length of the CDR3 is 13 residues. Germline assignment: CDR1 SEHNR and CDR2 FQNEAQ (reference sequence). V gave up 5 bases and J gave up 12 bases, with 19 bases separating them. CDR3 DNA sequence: TGTGCCAGCAGCCCGAGGGACATGCCCCAATCTTTCTTT. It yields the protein CASSPRDMPQSFF.

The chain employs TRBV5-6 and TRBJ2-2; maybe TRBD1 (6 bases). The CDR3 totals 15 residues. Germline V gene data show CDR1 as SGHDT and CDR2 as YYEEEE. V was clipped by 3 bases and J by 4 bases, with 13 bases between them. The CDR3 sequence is CASSSVEQGTGELFF. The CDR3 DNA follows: TGTGCCAGCAGCTCAGTGGAACAGGGCACCGGGGAGCTGTTTTTT. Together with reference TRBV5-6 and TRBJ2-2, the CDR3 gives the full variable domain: DAGVTQSPTHLIKTRGQQVTLRCSPKSGHDTVSWYQQALGQGPQFIFQYYEEEERQRGNFPDRFSGHQFPNYSSELNVNALLLGDSALYLCASSSVEQGTGELFFGEGSRLTVL.

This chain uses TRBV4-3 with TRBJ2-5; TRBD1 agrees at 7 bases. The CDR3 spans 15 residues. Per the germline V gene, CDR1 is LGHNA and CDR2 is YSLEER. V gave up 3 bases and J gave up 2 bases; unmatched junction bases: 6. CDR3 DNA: TGCGCCAGCAGCCAGGAGACAGGGCCTCAAGAGACCCAGTACTTC. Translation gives CASSQETGPQETQYF.

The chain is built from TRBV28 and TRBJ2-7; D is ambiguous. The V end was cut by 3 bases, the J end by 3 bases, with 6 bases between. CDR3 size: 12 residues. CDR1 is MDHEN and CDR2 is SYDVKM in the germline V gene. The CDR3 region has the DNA TGTGCCAGCAGTTTCCCCAGCTACGAGCAGTACTTC. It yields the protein CASSFPSYEQYF. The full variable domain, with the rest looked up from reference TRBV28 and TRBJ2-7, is DVKVTQSSRYLVKRTGEKVFLECVQDMDHENMFWYRQDPGLGLRLIYFSYDVKMKEKGDIPEGYSVSREKKERFSLILESASTNQTSMYLCASSFPSYEQYFGPGTRLTVT.

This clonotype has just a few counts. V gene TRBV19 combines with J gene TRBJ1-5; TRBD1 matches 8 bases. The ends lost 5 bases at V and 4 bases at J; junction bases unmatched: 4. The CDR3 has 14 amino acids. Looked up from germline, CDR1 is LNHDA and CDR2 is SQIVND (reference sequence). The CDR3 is CASSHRGANQPQHF. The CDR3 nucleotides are TGTGCCAGTAGTCACAGGGGGGCGAATCAGCCCCAGCATTTT.

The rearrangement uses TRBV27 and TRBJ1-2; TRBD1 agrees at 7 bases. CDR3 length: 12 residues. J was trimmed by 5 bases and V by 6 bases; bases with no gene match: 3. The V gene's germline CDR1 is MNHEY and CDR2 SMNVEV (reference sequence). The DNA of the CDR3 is TGTGCCAGCAGGGAGGGGGCTTATGGCTACACCTTC. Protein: CASREGAYGYTF.

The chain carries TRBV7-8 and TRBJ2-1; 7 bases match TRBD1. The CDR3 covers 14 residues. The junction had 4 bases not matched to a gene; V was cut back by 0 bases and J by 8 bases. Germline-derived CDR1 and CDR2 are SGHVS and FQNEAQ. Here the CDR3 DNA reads TGTGCCAGCAGCTTAGCACCCGGGACAGATGAGCAGTTCTTC. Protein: CASSLAPGTDEQFF.

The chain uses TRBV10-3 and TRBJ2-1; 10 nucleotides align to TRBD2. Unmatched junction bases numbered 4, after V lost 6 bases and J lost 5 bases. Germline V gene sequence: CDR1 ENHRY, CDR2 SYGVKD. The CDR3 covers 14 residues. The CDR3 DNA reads TGTGCCATCAGACTAGCGGGAAATAACAATGAGCAGTTCTTC. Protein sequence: CAIRLAGNNNEQFF.

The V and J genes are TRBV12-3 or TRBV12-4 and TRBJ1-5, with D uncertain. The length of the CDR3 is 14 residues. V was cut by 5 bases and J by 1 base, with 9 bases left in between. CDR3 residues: CASSQGQSNQPQHF. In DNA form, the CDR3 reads TGTGCCAGCAGTCAAGGGCAGAGCAATCAGCCCCAGCATTTT.

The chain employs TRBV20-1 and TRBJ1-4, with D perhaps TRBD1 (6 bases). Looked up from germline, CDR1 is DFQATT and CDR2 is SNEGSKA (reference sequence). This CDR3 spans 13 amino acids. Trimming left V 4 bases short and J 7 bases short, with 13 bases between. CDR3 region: CSATRGGGEKLFF. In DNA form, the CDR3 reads TGCAGTGCTACCAGGGGAGGGGGTGAAAAACTGTTTTTT.

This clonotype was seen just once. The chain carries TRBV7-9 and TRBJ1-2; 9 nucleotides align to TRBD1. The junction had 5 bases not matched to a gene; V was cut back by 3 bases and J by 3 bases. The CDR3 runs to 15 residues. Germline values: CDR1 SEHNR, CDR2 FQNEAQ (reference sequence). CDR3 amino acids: CASSLTGDRDYGYTF. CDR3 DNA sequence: TGTGCCAGCAGCTTGACAGGGGACAGGGACTATGGCTACACCTTC.

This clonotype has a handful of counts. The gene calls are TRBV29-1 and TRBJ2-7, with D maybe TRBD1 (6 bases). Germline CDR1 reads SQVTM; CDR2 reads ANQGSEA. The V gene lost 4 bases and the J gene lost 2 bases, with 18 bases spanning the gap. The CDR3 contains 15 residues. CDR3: CSVAGTTESAYEQYV. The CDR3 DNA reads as TGCAGCGTTGCCGGGACAACTGAATCTGCCTACGAGCAGTACGTC.

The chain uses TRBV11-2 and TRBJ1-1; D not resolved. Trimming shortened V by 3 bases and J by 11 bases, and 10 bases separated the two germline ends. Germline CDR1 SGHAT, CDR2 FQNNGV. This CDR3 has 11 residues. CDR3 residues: CASSFSSGAFF. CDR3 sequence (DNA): TGTGCCAGCAGCTTTTCAAGCGGGGCTTTCTTT.

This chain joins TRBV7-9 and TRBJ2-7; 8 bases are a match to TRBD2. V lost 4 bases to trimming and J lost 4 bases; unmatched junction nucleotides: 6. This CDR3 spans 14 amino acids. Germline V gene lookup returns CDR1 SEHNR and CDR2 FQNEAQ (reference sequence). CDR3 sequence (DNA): TGTGCCAGCAGCTCCAGGCGGGGGGAATACGAGCAGTACGTC. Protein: CASSSRRGEYEQYV.

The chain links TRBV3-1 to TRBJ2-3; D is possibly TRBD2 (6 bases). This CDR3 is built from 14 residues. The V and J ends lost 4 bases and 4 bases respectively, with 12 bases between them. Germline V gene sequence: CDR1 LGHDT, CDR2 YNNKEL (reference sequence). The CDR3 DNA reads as TGTGCCAGCAGCCCGACTAGTATAGCAGATACGCAGTATTTT. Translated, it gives CASSPTSIADTQYF.